A single sample gave rise to the 7 T cell receptor beta chains below, sequenced in a study of Tregs in tolerant kidney transplant recipients (dated by TCRdb to the late 2010s). The label giving this sample's time point can be read as: 6 months after combined kidney and bone marrow transplant. Transplants used related donors with nonmyeloablative bone marrow transplantation; mixed chimerism was transient in the human trials. The library was prepared using the immunoSEQ multiplex PCR assay. TCRdb obtained this table from immuneACCESS and retained in-frame rearrangements with V and J assigned. These tables miss some clones; where compared with another copy, unresolved V genes account for less than half of the shortfall, and the remainder is unexplained. The data table for this sample lists 13,000 to 15,000 clones. The ten top clones hold 27% of the sample. The sample in question was CD8+ T cells from blood (PBMCs), obtained 6 months after the transplant. These receptors were collected from a human patient who received a combined kidney and bone marrow transplant. After a transplant, some T cells may have been passed on by the graft donor.

A note on this clone: Read sequence stops 3 residues before the CDR3 end, and the germline J gene provides the missing end. V and J are TRBV10-3 and TRBJ1-1; TRBD1 is a possible D gene (6 bases). Looked up from germline, CDR1 is ENHRY and CDR2 is SYGVKD. Between the trimmed V and J ends, which lost 5 bases and 0 bases, there was a span of 10 bases. The CDR3 length is 14 residues. Partial CDR3 DNA: TGTGCCATCAGTCGGGACACCTTGAACACTGAA. It translates to CAISRDTLNTE. In full, the CDR3 is CAISRDTLNTEAFF.

Notes on this clone: The CDR3 extends 3 residues past the end of the read, so its final part is completed from the germline J gene. The V call is TRBV20-1, the J call TRBJ2-2; 10 bases align to TRBD2. Trimming took 1 base from V and 2 from J; bases not matched to a gene: 7. Germline-derived CDR1 and CDR2 are DFQATT and SNEGSKA (reference sequence). CDR3 length equals 17 residues. Partial CDR3 DNA: TGCAGTGCTAGAGTGGCTAGCGGGAGAGCCAACACCGGGGAG. Amino acids: CSARVASGRANTGE. From start to end, the CDR3 is CSARVASGRANTGELFF.

On this clone itself: Read data end 3 residues before the CDR3 end; the end is taken from the germline J gene. This chain connects TRBV2 to TRBJ2-1; D gene uncertain. Trimming pared 6 bases from V and 9 bases from J, leaving 9 bases between. CDR1 is SNHLY and CDR2 is FYNNEI in the germline V gene. This CDR3 is built from 11 residues. This chain's CDR3 is CASSDRGEQFF. CDR3 DNA, as far as it was read: TGTGCCAGCAGCGACCGCGGTGAG.

Worth noting for this clone: Read data end 3 residues before the CDR3 end; the end is taken from the germline J gene. The chain couples TRBV7-9 to TRBJ2-3, with 10 bases matching TRBD2. CDR1 and CDR2 from the germline V gene are SEHNR and FQNEAQ (reference sequence). The CDR3 extends over 15 amino acids. The sequenced CDR3 bases are TGTGCCAGCAGCCCCGGGACTAGCGCCCAAAAGACG. This encodes CASSPGTSAQKT. The whole CDR3 is CASSPGTSAQKTQYF.

Notes on this clone: The DNA ends 3 residues before the CDR3 does, and the rest of the CDR3 is filled in from the germline J gene. The rearrangement uses TRBV2 and TRBJ1-2; D gene uncertain. CDR3 size: 16 residues. Germline CDR1 and CDR2: SNHLY and FYNNEI. V was pared by 4 bases and J by 6 bases, with 21 bases between. The CDR3 protein is CASSGLWIDGMDGYTF. CDR3 bases read: TGTGCCAGCAGTGGACTGTGGATAGATGGTATGGATGGC. Drawing the rest from reference TRBV2 and TRBJ1-2, the complete variable domain is EPEVTQTPSHQVTQMGQEVILRCVPISNHLYFYWYRQILGQKVEFLVSFYNNEISEKSEIFDDQFSVERPDGSNFTLKIRSTKLEDSAMYFCASSGLWIDGMDGYTFGSGTRLTVV.

Points on this clone: The read halts 3 residues ahead of the CDR3 end, with the missing end drawn from the germline J gene. The rearrangement links TRBV6-1 to TRBJ2-5; TRBD1 matches at 8 bases. The germline CDR1 and CDR2 sequences are MNHNS and SASEGT. V shed 2 bases, J shed 4 bases, and the junction held 6 bases outside the gene matches. This CDR3 has 15 amino acids. CDR3 protein: CASSEWQGAAETQYF. The sequenced CDR3 bases are TGTGCCAGCAGTGAATGGCAGGGGGCGGCAGAGACC.

As for this clone: The read gets to within 3 residues of the CDR3 end, and the germline J gene fills in the rest. The V gene is TRBV19, the J gene TRBJ1-4; a weak D match, TRBD1 (6 bases). Germline V gene lookup returns CDR1 LNHDA and CDR2 SQIVND (reference sequence). Trimming left V 0 bases short and J 8 bases short, with 19 bases between. The CDR3 sequence is 17 residues long. CDR3 loop: CASSIDPGVRFREKLFF. The CDR3 DNA, read in part, is TGTGCCAGTAGTATAGACCCAGGGGTCCGGTTTCGGGAAAAA.